The following is a T cell receptor (beta chain) sequence with its context. V lost 4 bases, J lost 0 bases, and 10 bases lay in between. The CDR3 contains 13 residues. Per the germline V gene, CDR1 is DFQATT and CDR2 is SNEGSKA (reference sequence). The data belong to a study of CD8 T cells in ankylosing spondylitis. Researchers built TCR beta libraries using quantitative 5'-RACE with molecular barcodes. TCRdb recomputed calls from the 5' RACE reads with MiXCR, one row per CDR3 protein. Among 200,000 to 250,000 distinct CDR3 sequences listed, over 30% were seen once. The receptor was isolated from a male donor with ankylosing spondylitis or in good health (not recorded which). Input material: blood, either unsorted or a sorted T cell fraction (not recorded which). The J gene is TRBJ2-7, the V gene TRBV20-1; the D gene is possibly TRBD1 (5 bases). The CDR3 sequence is CSATPTVSYEQYF. The CDR3 nucleotides read TGCAGTGCTACCCCGACAGTCTCCTACGAGCAGTACTTC.